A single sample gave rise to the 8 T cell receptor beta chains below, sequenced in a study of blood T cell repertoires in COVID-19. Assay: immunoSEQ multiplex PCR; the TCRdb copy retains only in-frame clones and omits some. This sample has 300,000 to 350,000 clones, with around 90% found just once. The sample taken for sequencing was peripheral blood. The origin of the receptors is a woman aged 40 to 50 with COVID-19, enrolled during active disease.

The CDR3 sequence: CASSQPGRELFF. The DNA of the CDR3 is TGTGCCAGCAGTCAACCGGGGAGAGAACTGTTTTTT. This chain connects TRBV7-2 to TRBJ1-4; the D is unclear. Trimming took off 6 bases at V and 12 bases at J, with 14 bases between the two ends. The CDR3 covers 12 residues. Germline loops: CDR1 SGHTA, CDR2 FQGNSA.

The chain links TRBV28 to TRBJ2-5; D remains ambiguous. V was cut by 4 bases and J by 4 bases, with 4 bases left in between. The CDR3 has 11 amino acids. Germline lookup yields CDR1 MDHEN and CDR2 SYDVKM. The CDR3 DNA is TGTGCCAGCAGTTATCGAGAGACCCAGTACTTC. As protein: CASSYRETQYF.

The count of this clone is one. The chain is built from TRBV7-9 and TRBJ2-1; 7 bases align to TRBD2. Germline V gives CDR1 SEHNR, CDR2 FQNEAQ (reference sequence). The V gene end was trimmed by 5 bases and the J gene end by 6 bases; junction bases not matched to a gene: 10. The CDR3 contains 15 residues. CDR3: CASSRGMGGGNEQFF. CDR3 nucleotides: TGTGCCAGCAGCCGCGGGATGGGCGGGGGCAATGAGCAGTTCTTC.

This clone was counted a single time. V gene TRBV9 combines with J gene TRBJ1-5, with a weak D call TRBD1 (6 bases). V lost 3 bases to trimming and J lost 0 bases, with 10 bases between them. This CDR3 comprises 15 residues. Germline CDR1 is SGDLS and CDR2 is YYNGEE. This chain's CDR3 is CASSEDSYSNQPQHF. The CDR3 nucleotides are TGTGCCAGCAGCGAGGACAGCTATAGCAATCAGCCCCAGCATTTT.

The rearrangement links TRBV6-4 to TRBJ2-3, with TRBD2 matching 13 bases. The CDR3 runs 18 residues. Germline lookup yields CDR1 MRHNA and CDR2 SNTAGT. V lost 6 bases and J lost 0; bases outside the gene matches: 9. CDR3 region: CASRTGTSGDPSTDTQYF. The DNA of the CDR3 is TGTGCCAGCAGAACCGGGACTAGCGGGGACCCTAGCACAGATACGCAGTATTTT.

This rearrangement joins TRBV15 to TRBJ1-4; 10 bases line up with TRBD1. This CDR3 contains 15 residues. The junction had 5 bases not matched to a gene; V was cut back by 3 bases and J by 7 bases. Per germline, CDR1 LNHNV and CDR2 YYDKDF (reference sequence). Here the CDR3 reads CATSRGQGIGEKLFF. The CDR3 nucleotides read TGTGCCACCAGCAGGGGACAGGGGATCGGTGAAAAACTGTTTTTT. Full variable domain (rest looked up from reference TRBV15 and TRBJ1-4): DAMVIQNPRYQVTQFGKPVTLSCSQTLNHNVMYWYQQKSSQAPKLLFHYYDKDFNNEADTPDNFQSRRPNTSFCFLDIRSPGLGDTAMYLCATSRGQGIGEKLFFGSGTQLSVL.

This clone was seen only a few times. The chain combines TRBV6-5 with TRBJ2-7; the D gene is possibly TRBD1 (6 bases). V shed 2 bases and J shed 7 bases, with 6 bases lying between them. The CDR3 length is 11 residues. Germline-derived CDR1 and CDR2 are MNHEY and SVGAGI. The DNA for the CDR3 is TGTGCCAGCAGTTACCAGGGGGAGCAGTACTTC. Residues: CASSYQGEQYF.

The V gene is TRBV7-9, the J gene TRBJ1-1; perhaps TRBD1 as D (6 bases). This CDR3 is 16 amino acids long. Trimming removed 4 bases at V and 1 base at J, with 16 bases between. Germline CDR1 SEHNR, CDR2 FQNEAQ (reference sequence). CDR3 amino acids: CASSSLQAGENTEAFF. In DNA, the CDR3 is TGTGCCAGCAGCTCCCTCCAGGCAGGGGAGAACACTGAAGCTTTCTTT.